A single sample is the source of the 23 T cell receptor beta chains below, sequenced in a study of T cell responses to AZD1222 COVID-19 vaccine. Here immunoSEQ multiplex PCR was the method, and the copy in TCRdb shows in-frame clones only, minus some. The repertoire has around 120,000 clones, 70% to 90% of them found once; the top ten carry approximately 3.4%. The sequencing used peripheral blood, collected 28 days after the second AZD1222 dose. The receptors come from an adult who received the AZD1222 COVID-19 vaccine.

The V gene is TRBV6-1, the J gene TRBJ2-1, with 9 nucleotides matching TRBD1. The germline gives CDR1 MNHNS, CDR2 SASEGT. CDR3 length equals 16 residues. The V and J ends lost 2 bases and 6 bases, in that order; junction bases with no gene match: 8. CDR3 residues: CASSEFSGDRANEQFF. CDR3 sequence (DNA): TGTGCCAGCAGTGAATTTTCGGGGGACAGGGCCAATGAGCAGTTCTTC.

The V gene is TRBV6-5, the J gene TRBJ2-2; unclear D gene. The germline V gene has CDR1 MNHEY and CDR2 SVGAGI. This CDR3 is built from 14 residues. Trimming cost V 0 bases and J 7 bases, with 9 bases left between them. CDR3 loop: CASSYSRGSGELFF. The CDR3 DNA sequence: TGTGCCAGCAGTTACTCCCGAGGTAGCGGGGAGCTGTTTTTT.

The chain combines TRBV30 with TRBJ2-4; 11 bases align to TRBD2. After removal of 4 bases from V and 8 bases from J, the junction contained 4 bases not matched to a gene. In germline, CDR1 is GTSNPN, CDR2 SVGIG (reference sequence). The CDR3 runs 13 residues. The CDR3 DNA is TGTGCCTGGACTAGCGGGAGGACCCACATTCAGTACTTC. Translated: CAWTSGRTHIQYF.

This clone was seen a single time. This chain links TRBV5-5 with TRBJ1-5; 7 bases agree with TRBD1. The germline gives CDR1 SGHKS, CDR2 YYEKEE (reference sequence). This CDR3 contains 17 residues. The junction had 13 bases not matched to a gene; V was cut back by 3 bases and J by 4 bases. The CDR3 region is CASSSDRAGPGNQPQHF. The CDR3 DNA follows: TGTGCCAGCAGCTCTGACAGGGCTGGTCCTGGGAATCAGCCCCAGCATTTT.

The count of this clone is one. V is TRBV28 and J is TRBJ1-1; 9 bases agree with TRBD1. Germline values: CDR1 MDHEN, CDR2 SYDVKM. CDR3 length: 14 amino acids. V lost 6 bases, J lost 6 bases, and 8 bases stayed unmatched. The CDR3 loop is CASRGQGRQPEAFF. The CDR3 bases are TGTGCCAGCAGGGGACAGGGCCGTCAGCCTGAAGCTTTCTTT.

The chain combines TRBV28 with TRBJ1-5, with 7 bases aligning to TRBD1. The CDR3 is 17 residues long. CDR1 MDHEN and CDR2 SYDVKM come from the germline V gene. The trim removed 6 bases at V and 4 bases at J, leaving 15 bases unmatched. The CDR3 is CASRPYIGTVENQPQHF. CDR3 DNA: TGTGCCAGCAGACCCTACATCGGGACAGTTGAAAATCAGCCCCAGCATTTT. Using reference TRBV28 and TRBJ1-5 for the parts outside the CDR3, the full variable domain is DVKVTQSSRYLVKRTGEKVFLECVQDMDHENMFWYRQDPGLGLRLIYFSYDVKMKEKGDIPEGYSVSREKKERFSLILESASTNQTSMYLCASRPYIGTVENQPQHFGDGTRLSIL.

The chain uses TRBV7-3 and TRBJ2-5; weak D call: TRBD2 (6 bases). The CDR3 is made up of 14 amino acids. Trimming took 6 bases from V and 0 from J, leaving 11 bases between them. CDR1 SGHTA and CDR2 FQGTGA come from the germline V gene. The CDR3: CASSIAGHQETQYF. The CDR3 DNA follows: TGTGCCAGCAGTATCGCGGGACACCAAGAGACCCAGTACTTC.

CDR3 amino acids: CASSAPGVGAYNEQFF. As DNA, the CDR3 is TGTGCCAGCAGCGCCCCGGGGGTGGGAGCGTACAATGAGCAGTTCTTC. This rearrangement joins TRBV7-3 to TRBJ2-1; a weak D match, TRBD2 (6 bases). This CDR3 has 16 residues. V lost 5 bases and J lost 4, with 18 bases in between. The germline V gene has CDR1 SGHTA and CDR2 FQGTGA.

The chain is built from TRBV18 and TRBJ1-6; no reliable D call. Germline CDR1 reads KGHSH; CDR2 reads LQKENI. V was trimmed by 1 base and J by 3 bases, leaving 16 bases between them. The CDR3 has 18 amino acids. CDR3 nucleotide sequence: TGTGCCAGCTCACCACTTGGATCAGGAGCAAACTATAATTCACCCCTCCACTTT. It codes for CASSPLGSGANYNSPLHF.

The chain is built from TRBV27 and TRBJ1-5; tentative D call: TRBD1 (5 bases). The CDR3 is 16 amino acids. Trimming cost V 0 bases and J 2 bases, with 11 bases left between them. Germline CDR1 MNHEY, CDR2 SMNVEV (reference sequence). CDR3 DNA sequence: TGTGCCAGCAGTTTATCGGGACCTTCCCGCAATCAGCCCCAGCATTTT. Amino acids: CASSLSGPSRNQPQHF.

This clone was counted between two and nine times. The chain carries TRBV18 and TRBJ1-2, with a possible D match to TRBD1 (5 bases). The germline V and J ends were trimmed by 1 base and 4 bases, with 22 bases remaining between them. CDR3 length: 18 residues. CDR1 KGHSH and CDR2 LQKENI come from the germline V gene. CDR3 sequence reads: CASSPLPPGGDLSYGYTF. CDR3 nucleotide sequence: TGTGCCAGCTCACCACTACCCCCCGGGGGGGACTTGAGCTATGGCTACACCTTC.

The V and J genes are TRBV2 and TRBJ2-3; a weak D match, TRBD1 (6 bases). CDR3 length: 15 residues. Germline CDR1 and CDR2: SNHLY and FYNNEI. The germline V and J ends were trimmed by 7 bases and 2 bases, with 16 bases remaining between them. The CDR3 DNA follows: TGTGCCAGCACCACAGGGAAAGGGATCACAGATACGCAGTATTTT. Its protein is CASTTGKGITDTQYF.

This clone was counted a single time. The rearrangement links TRBV7-2 to TRBJ2-5, with 10 bases that match TRBD1. J gave up 5 bases and V 5 bases, and 8 bases lay outside the gene matches. Germline CDR1 is SGHTA and CDR2 is FQGNSA. There are 15 residues in the CDR3. The CDR3 DNA reads TGTGCCAGCAGCCCCGAGACAGGGGGCCGGGAGACCCAGTACTTC. It encodes CASSPETGGRETQYF.

The chain employs TRBV2 and TRBJ2-1, with 11 nucleotides matching TRBD2. The CDR3 runs to 15 residues. V lost 2 bases and J lost 12; bases outside the gene matches: 9. In germline, CDR1 is SNHLY, CDR2 FYNNEI. CDR3 sequence reads: CASSESPGSGRVQFF. CDR3 DNA sequence: TGTGCCAGCAGTGAAAGCCCGGGTAGCGGGAGGGTGCAGTTCTTC.

V and J are TRBV5-1 and TRBJ1-2; D remains ambiguous. The CDR3 runs to 16 residues. Germline CDR1 reads SGHRS; CDR2 reads YFSETQ. The ends were cut back, 0 bases at V and 4 bases at J, with 16 bases in the middle. The CDR3 loop reads CASSLGPLPGSYGYTF. The DNA of the CDR3 is TGCGCCAGCAGCTTGGGACCCCTCCCGGGAAGCTATGGCTACACCTTC.

The V and J genes are TRBV5-6 and TRBJ1-5; no definite D call. V shed 2 bases and J shed 9 bases, with 9 bases lying between them. The CDR3 has 12 residues. The germline CDR1 and CDR2 sequences are SGHDT and YYEEEE. Here the CDR3 DNA reads TGTGCCAGCAGCTTACCCGGAGGGCCCCAGCATTTT. It translates to CASSLPGGPQHF.

The chain is built from TRBV7-2 and TRBJ1-2; D ambiguous. V dropped 1 base and J dropped 3 bases, with 6 bases sitting between them. The CDR3 runs 13 residues. Germline CDR1 reads SGHTA; CDR2 reads FQGNSA. This CDR3 is CASSLDRDYGYTF. The CDR3 DNA reads TGTGCCAGCAGCTTAGATCGGGACTATGGCTACACCTTC.

The V and J genes are TRBV18 and TRBJ1-1; TRBD1 is a possible D gene (5 bases). The germline gives CDR1 KGHSH, CDR2 LQKENI. The CDR3 spans 15 residues. Trimming pared 3 bases from V and 2 bases from J, leaving 13 bases between. CDR3 protein: CASSPAGRTNTEAFF. CDR3 in DNA: TGTGCCAGCTCACCCGCAGGTAGGACAAACACTGAAGCTTTCTTT.

The J gene is TRBJ1-1, the V gene TRBV27; a weak D match, TRBD1 (5 bases). Germline lookup yields CDR1 MNHEY and CDR2 SMNVEV (reference sequence). V lost 6 bases to trimming and J lost 2 bases, with 10 bases between them. This CDR3 has 13 residues. The CDR3 DNA follows: TGTGCCAGCAGACCAGGGCTAAACACTGAAGCTTTCTTT. The encoded protein is CASRPGLNTEAFF.

CDR3 DNA sequence: TGTGCCAGCAGCCCGTCCCGCGGAAGAAAAGAGCAGTTCTTC. Translated: CASSPSRGRKEQFF. The chain carries TRBV7-2 and TRBJ2-1; unclear D gene. Germline V gives CDR1 SGHTA, CDR2 FQGNSA. Trimming took 5 bases from V and 10 from J, leaving 18 bases between them. There are 14 residues in the CDR3.

The V and J genes are TRBV2 and TRBJ2-5; 11 bases map to TRBD2. The CDR3 is 14 residues long. V shed 8 bases and J 1 base; nucleotides not matched to a gene: 3. Germline V CDR1 and CDR2: SNHLY, FYNNEI. CDR3 protein: CASLAGGSQETQYF. The DNA of the CDR3 is TGTGCCAGCTTAGCGGGGGGGAGCCAAGAGACCCAGTACTTC.

There are a few counts of this clone. The V and J genes are TRBV7-3 and TRBJ2-7, with TRBD2 as a possible D gene (5 bases). Germline CDR1 and CDR2: SGHTA and FQGTGA. V lost 4 bases, J lost 5 bases, and 9 bases lay in between. This CDR3 has 12 residues. CDR3 residues: CASSSPGNEQYF. In DNA, the CDR3 is TGTGCCAGCAGCTCACCCGGGAACGAGCAGTACTTC.

This chain uses TRBV5-1 with TRBJ2-1; tentative D call: TRBD2 (6 bases). Germline assignment: CDR1 SGHRS and CDR2 YFSETQ. The CDR3 extends over 11 amino acids. Trimming stripped 7 bases from V and 8 bases from J, with 10 bases between. The CDR3: CASAWGDEQFF. Written as DNA, the CDR3 is TGCGCCAGCGCCTGGGGGGATGAGCAGTTCTTC.